This T cell receptor (beta chain) was observed in a study of cytomegalovirus exposure and HLA in healthy donors. General study findings and limits: With later analysis, a missense DCLRE1C variant became linked to TCR beta V- and J-gene trimming. Sequences of the TCR beta chain were said to predict the HLA-A and HLA-B alleles of most subjects accurately. CMV serostatus was the sole immune exposure information available.

Germline-derived CDR1 and CDR2 are MDHEN and SYDVKM. V lost 5 bases to trimming and J lost 5 bases, with 10 bases between them. This CDR3 has 12 residues. Details on this clone: The antigen remains unidentified.

Donors showed nominal health when sampled, although they likely had unrecorded immune exposures. The PCR employed 60 Vbeta primers together with 13 Jbeta primers. Using immunoSEQ multiplex PCR, the repertoire was profiled, and TCRdb retains in-frame clones only, with some absent. The table has under 200,000 clones, around 83% seen once; the top ten hold 1.7%. The chain recombines TRBV28 with TRBJ2-7; no clear D gene. The source of this sequence is a woman aged 18-29 years in good health and CMV-seronegative. Sequencing was carried out using PBMCs. The CDR3 here is CASSGQVHEQYF. CDR3 nucleotide sequence: TGTGCCAGCAGTGGCCAGGTACACGAGCAGTACTTC.